This T cell receptor beta chain was sequenced during a study of T cell repertoires in cytomegalovirus infection. For the study at large: It was the public TCR beta signatures that indicated both CMV infection and matching HLA type. The study, taken as a whole, reports: CMV-specific TCR beta clonotypes restricted by HLA-C dominated the ex vivo response. Public TCR beta family frequency separated CMV-and-HLA carriers, including in an independent cohort.

Trimming took off 5 bases at V and 0 bases at J, with 14 bases between the two ends. This CDR3 has 15 residues. CDR1 SGHTA and CDR2 FQGNSA come from the germline V gene. This clonotype was observed many times. Antigen unknown. In TCRdb, the reads were re-called with MiXCR into one record per CDR3 protein. The sample lists 250,000 or so distinct CDR3 sequences, less than 9.5% occurring once. The sample was PBMCs. The sequence came from a human donor in good health (CMV status not recorded). Some clones in this sample may be carry-over from other donors' samples. The chain employs TRBV7-2 and TRBJ2-7, with D perhaps matching TRBD2 (5 bases). CDR3 nucleotides: TGTGCCAGCAGCGTGATGGCGGACTCCTCCTACGAGCAGTACTTC. Translated: CASSVMADSSYEQYF.